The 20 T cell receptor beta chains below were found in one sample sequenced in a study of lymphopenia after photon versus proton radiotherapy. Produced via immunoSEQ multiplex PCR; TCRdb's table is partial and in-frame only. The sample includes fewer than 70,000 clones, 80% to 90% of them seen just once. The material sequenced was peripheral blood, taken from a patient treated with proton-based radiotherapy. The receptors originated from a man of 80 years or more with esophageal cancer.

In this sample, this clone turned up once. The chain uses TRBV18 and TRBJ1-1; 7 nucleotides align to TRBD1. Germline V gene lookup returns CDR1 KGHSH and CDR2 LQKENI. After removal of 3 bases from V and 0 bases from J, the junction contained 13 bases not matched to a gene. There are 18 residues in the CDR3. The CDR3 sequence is CASSPKTGLRGMNTEAFF. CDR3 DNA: TGTGCCAGCTCACCTAAGACAGGGCTAAGGGGTATGAACACTGAAGCTTTCTTT.

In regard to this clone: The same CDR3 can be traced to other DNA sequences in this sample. CDR3 residues: CASSRRQGGNTEAFF. The CDR3 DNA reads as TGTGCCAGCAGTCGACGACAGGGGGGAAACACTGAAGCTTTCTTT. The chain combines TRBV6-5 with TRBJ1-1, with 9 bases lining up with TRBD1. The CDR3 contains 15 residues. V gave up 5 bases and J gave up 2 bases; unmatched junction bases: 6. Germline CDR1 MNHEY, CDR2 SVGAGI.

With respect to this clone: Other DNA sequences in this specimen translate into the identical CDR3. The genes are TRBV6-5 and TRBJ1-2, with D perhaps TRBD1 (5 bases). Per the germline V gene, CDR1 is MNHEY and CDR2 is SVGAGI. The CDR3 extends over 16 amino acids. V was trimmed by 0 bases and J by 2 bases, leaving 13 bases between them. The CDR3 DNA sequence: TGTGCCAGCAGTTACTCGTGGGGACGGGGGAACTATGGCTACACCTTC. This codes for CASSYSWGRGNYGYTF.

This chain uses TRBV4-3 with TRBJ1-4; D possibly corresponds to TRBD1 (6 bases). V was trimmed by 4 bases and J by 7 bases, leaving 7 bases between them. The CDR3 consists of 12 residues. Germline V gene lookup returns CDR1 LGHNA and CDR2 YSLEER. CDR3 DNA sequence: TGCGCCAGCAGCCCGGACAGTGAAAAACTGTTTTTT. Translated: CASSPDSEKLFF.

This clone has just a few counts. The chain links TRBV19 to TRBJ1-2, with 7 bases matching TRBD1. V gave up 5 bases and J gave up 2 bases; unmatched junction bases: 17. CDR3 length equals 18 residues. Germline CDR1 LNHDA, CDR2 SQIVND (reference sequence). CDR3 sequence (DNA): TGTGCCAGTAGTTCGGAACCCTCTAAGACAGGGCCAAACTATGGCTACACCTTC. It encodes CASSSEPSKTGPNYGYTF.

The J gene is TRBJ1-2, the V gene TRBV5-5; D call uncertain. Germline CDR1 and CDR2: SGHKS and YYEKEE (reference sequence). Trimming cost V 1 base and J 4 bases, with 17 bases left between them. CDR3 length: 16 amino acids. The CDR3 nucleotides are TGTGCCAGCAGCTTGACCCTCGGAGGCCGATCCTATGGCTACACCTTC. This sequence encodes CASSLTLGGRSYGYTF.

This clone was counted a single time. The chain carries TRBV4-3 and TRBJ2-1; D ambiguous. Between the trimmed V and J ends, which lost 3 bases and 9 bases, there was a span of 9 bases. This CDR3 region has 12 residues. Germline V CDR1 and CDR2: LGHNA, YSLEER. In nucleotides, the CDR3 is TGCGCCAGCAGCCATATAGACGGTGAGCAGTTCTTC. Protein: CASSHIDGEQFF.

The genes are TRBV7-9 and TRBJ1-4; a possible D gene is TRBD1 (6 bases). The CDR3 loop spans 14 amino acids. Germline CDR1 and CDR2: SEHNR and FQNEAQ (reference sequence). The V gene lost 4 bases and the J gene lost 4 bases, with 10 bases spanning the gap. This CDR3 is CASSSYRDNEKLFF. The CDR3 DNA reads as TGTGCCAGCAGCTCCTACAGGGATAATGAAAAACTGTTTTTT.

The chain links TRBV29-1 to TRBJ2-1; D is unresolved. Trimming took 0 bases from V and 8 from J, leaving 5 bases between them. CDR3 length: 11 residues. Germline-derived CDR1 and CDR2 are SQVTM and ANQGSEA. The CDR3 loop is CSVEERDEQFF. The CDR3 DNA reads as TGCAGCGTTGAAGAAAGGGATGAGCAGTTCTTC.

CDR3 sequence (DNA): TGTGCCTGGACCGCCAAGGGGGCAAGCTCGTTCGGTCGGCAGTACTTC. Amino acid sequence: CAWTAKGASSFGRQYF. This sequence joins TRBV30 and TRBJ2-7, with TRBD1 identical over 7 bases. This CDR3 contains 16 residues. Looked up from germline, CDR1 is GTSNPN and CDR2 is SVGIG (reference sequence). V shed 4 bases, J shed 9 bases, and the junction held 21 bases outside the gene matches.

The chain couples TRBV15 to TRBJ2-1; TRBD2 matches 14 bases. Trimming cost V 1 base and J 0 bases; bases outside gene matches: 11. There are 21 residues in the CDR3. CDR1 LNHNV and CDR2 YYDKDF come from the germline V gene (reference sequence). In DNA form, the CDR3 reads TGTGCCACCAGCAGAGTAGGGAGGGGACTAGCGGGAGAGGGCTCCTACAATGAGCAGTTCTTC. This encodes CATSRVGRGLAGEGSYNEQFF.

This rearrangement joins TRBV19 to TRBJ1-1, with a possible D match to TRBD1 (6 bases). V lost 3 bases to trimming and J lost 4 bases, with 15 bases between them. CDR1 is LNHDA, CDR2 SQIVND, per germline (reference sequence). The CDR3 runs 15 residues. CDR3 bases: TGTGCCAGTAGTATCCGGACAGAGGGATTCACTGAAGCTTTCTTT. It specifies CASSIRTEGFTEAFF.

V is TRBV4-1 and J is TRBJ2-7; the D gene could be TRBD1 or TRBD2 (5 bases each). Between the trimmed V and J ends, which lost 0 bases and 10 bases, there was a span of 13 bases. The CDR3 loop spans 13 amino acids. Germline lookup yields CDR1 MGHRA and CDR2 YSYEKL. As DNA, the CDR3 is TGCGCCAGCAGCCAAGATAGAGGGACCCAACAGTACTTC. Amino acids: CASSQDRGTQQYF.

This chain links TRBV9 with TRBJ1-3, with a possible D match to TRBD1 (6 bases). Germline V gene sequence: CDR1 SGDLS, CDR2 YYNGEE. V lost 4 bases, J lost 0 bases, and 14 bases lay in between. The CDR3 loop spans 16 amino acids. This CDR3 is CASSPQDSFSGNTIYF. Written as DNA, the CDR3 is TGTGCCAGCAGCCCTCAGGACAGCTTCTCTGGAAACACCATATATTTT.

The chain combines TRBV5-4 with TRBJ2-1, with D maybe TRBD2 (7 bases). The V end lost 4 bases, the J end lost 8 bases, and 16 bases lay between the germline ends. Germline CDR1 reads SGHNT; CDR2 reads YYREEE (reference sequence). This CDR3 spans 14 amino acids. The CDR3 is CASSVGGGPDEQFF. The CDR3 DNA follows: TGTGCCAGCAGCGTAGGGGGAGGGCCCGATGAGCAGTTCTTC.

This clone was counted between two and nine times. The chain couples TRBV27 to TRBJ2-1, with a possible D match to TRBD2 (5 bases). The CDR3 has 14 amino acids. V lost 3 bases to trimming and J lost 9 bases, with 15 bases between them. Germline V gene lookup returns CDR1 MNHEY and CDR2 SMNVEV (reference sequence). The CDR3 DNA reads TGTGCCAGCAGTTTTGTGGGAGACGGCGGTGAGCAGTTCTTC. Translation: CASSFVGDGGEQFF.

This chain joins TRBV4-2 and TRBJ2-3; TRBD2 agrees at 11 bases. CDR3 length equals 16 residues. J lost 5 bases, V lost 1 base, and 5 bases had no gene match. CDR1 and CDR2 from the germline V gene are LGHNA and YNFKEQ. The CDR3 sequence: CASSQVSGGAGDTQYF. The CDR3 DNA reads TGTGCCAGCAGCCAAGTTAGCGGGGGGGCCGGAGATACGCAGTATTTT.

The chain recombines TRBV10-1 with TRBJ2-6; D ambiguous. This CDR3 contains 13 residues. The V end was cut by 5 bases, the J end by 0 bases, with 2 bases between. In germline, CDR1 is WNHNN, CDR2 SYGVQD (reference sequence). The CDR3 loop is CASSYSGANVLTF. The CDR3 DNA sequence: TGCGCCAGCAGTTACTCTGGGGCCAACGTCCTGACTTTC.

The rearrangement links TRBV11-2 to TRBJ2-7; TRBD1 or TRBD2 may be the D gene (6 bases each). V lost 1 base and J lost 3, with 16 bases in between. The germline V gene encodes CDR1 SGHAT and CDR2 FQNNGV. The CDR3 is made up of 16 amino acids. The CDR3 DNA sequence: TGTGCCAGCAGCTTAGGGGGGCGGGGACTGCTCTACGAGCAGTACTTC. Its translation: CASSLGGRGLLYEQYF.

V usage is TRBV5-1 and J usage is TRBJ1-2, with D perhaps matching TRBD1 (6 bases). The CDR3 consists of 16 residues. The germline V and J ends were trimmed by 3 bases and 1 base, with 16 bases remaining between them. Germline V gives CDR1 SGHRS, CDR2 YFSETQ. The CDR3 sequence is CASSSQGGRINYGYTF. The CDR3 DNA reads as TGCGCCAGCAGCTCACAGGGCGGGCGGATTAACTATGGCTACACCTTC. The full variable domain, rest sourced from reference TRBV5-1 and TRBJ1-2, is KAGVTQTPRYLIKTRGQQVTLSCSPISGHRSVSWYQQTPGQGLQFLFEYFSETQRNKGNFPGRFSGRQFSNSRSEMNVSTLELGDSALYLCASSSQGGRINYGYTFGSGTRLTVV.